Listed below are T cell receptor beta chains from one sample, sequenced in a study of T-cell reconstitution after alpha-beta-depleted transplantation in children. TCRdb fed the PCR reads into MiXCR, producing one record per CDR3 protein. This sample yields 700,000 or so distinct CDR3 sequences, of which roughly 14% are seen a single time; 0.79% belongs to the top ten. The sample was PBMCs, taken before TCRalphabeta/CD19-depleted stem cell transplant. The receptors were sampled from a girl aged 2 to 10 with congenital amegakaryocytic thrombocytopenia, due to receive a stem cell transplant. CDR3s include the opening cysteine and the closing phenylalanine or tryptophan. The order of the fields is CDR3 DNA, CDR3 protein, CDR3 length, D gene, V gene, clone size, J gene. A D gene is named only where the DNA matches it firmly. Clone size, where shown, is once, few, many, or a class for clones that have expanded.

cdr3_nt: TGCAGTGCTCGACCCAGCGGGAATATCTACGAGCAGTACTTC
cdr3_aa: CSARPSGNIYEQYF
cdr3_length: 14
d_call: TRBD2
v_call: TRBV20-1
clone_size: many
j_call: TRBJ2-7

cdr3_nt: TGTGCCAGCAGTGATCGGGGGGCGTCTTCCTACGAGCAGTACTTC
cdr3_aa: CASSDRGASSYEQYF
cdr3_length: 15
d_call: NA
v_call: TRBV2
clone_size: many
j_call: TRBJ2-7

cdr3_nt: TGTGCCAGCAGTTTTGAAGCTAGCGGCTACGAGCAGTACTTC
cdr3_aa: CASSFEASGYEQYF
cdr3_length: 14
d_call: TRBD2
v_call: TRBV27
clone_size: few
j_call: TRBJ2-7

cdr3_nt: TGTGCCAGCATCGGGCAGCCCTACAATGAGCAGTTCTTC
cdr3_aa: CASIGQPYNEQFF
cdr3_length: 13
d_call: NA
v_call: TRBV5-6
clone_size: many
j_call: TRBJ2-1

cdr3_nt: TGTGCCAGCAGTTACTCGCGCTACAGCTCCTACAATGAGCAGTTCTTC
cdr3_aa: CASSYSRYSSYNEQFF
cdr3_length: 16
d_call: NA
v_call: TRBV6-5
clone_size: many
j_call: TRBJ2-1

cdr3_nt: TGCAGTGGGACTGCGACAGATACGCAGTATTTT
cdr3_aa: CSGTATDTQYF
cdr3_length: 11
d_call: NA
v_call: TRBV20-1
clone_size: many
j_call: TRBJ2-3

cdr3_nt: TGCAGCGTTGATTCCAGGGGGAGGACTAGCTTGAATGGGCAGTTCTTC
cdr3_aa: CSVDSRGRTSLNGQFF
cdr3_length: 16
d_call: NA
v_call: TRBV29-1
clone_size: NA
j_call: TRBJ2-1

cdr3_nt: TGCGCCAGCTCGAAAGCCCGGTCTGAGGGGCAGTTCTTC
cdr3_aa: CASSKARSEGQFF
cdr3_length: 13
d_call: NA
v_call: TRBV4-1
clone_size: many
j_call: TRBJ2-1

cdr3_nt: TGCGCCAGCAGCCCCGGAGGTGGGACAAATGAGCAGTACTTC
cdr3_aa: CASSPGGGTNEQYF
cdr3_length: 14
d_call: NA
v_call: TRBV5-1
clone_size: NA
j_call: TRBJ2-7

cdr3_nt: TGTGCCAGCAGCTTAGCGGAAAGGGGGAACACTGAAGCTTTCTTT
cdr3_aa: CASSLAERGNTEAFF
cdr3_length: 15
d_call: NA
v_call: TRBV11-2
clone_size: NA
j_call: TRBJ1-1

cdr3_nt: TGCAGTGCTAGAGATCCAGGTCCATCAACCTACGAGCAGTACTTC
cdr3_aa: CSARDPGPSTYEQYF
cdr3_length: 15
d_call: NA
v_call: TRBV20-1
clone_size: NA
j_call: TRBJ2-7

cdr3_nt: TGCAGTGCTAGTCGGGGACACAGATCCTACGAGCAGTACTTC
cdr3_aa: CSASRGHRSYEQYF
cdr3_length: 14
d_call: NA
v_call: TRBV20-1
clone_size: many
j_call: TRBJ2-7

cdr3_nt: TGCAGTGCTAGAATCCCCGGAAGGAACACTGAAGCTTTCTTT
cdr3_aa: CSARIPGRNTEAFF
cdr3_length: 14
d_call: NA
v_call: TRBV20-1
clone_size: many
j_call: TRBJ1-1

cdr3_nt: TGCGCCAGCAGCTTGGAGTCGGTACACAATGAGCAGTTCTTC
cdr3_aa: CASSLESVHNEQFF
cdr3_length: 14
d_call: NA
v_call: TRBV5-1
clone_size: few
j_call: TRBJ2-1

cdr3_nt: TGTGCCATCAGTGATTGGACGGACAGTCCCACGGGAACCGGGGAGCTGTTTTTT
cdr3_aa: CAISDWTDSPTGTGELFF
cdr3_length: 18
d_call: NA
v_call: TRBV10-3
clone_size: many
j_call: TRBJ2-2

cdr3_nt: TGCAGTGCTGTCCCGGGCCTATGGGACACTGAAGCTTTCTTT
cdr3_aa: CSAVPGLWDTEAFF
cdr3_length: 14
d_call: NA
v_call: TRBV20-1
clone_size: many
j_call: TRBJ1-1

cdr3_nt: TGTGCCAGCAGTTTACGTGGGGGAGTAGCGGGAGGAGGTGACAATGAGCAGTTCTTC
cdr3_aa: CASSLRGGVAGGGDNEQFF
cdr3_length: 19
d_call: TRBD2
v_call: TRBV12-3/TRBV12-4
clone_size: few
j_call: TRBJ2-1

cdr3_nt: TGTGCCAGCAGAAAAGGAGAGGATCAGCCCCAGCATTTT
cdr3_aa: CASRKGEDQPQHF
cdr3_length: 13
d_call: NA
v_call: TRBV6-1
clone_size: many
j_call: TRBJ1-5

cdr3_nt: TGTGCCAGCTCGCGCTACACGGAACAAGAGACCCAGTACTTC
cdr3_aa: CASSRYTEQETQYF
cdr3_length: 14
d_call: NA
v_call: TRBV18
clone_size: few
j_call: TRBJ2-5

cdr3_nt: TGCGCCAGCAGCCCCGGACAGGGTGAAGTCAATGAGCAGTTCTTC
cdr3_aa: CASSPGQGEVNEQFF
cdr3_length: 15
d_call: TRBD1
v_call: TRBV5-1
clone_size: few
j_call: TRBJ2-1

cdr3_nt: TGTGCCACCAGCAGAGTTCGGGTCCATACTCTGCGGGCTCTTTGGGAGGTCTTC
cdr3_aa: CATSRVRVHTLRALWEVF
cdr3_length: 18
d_call: NA
v_call: TRBV15
clone_size: many
j_call: TRBJ2-1

cdr3_nt: TGTGCCAGCAGTTTACGGGAGGGAAACGGGGAGCTGTTTTTT
cdr3_aa: CASSLREGNGELFF
cdr3_length: 14
d_call: TRBD2
v_call: TRBV12-3/TRBV12-4
clone_size: few
j_call: TRBJ2-2